Given below is one TCR beta chain in context. The sample originates from a study of blood T cell repertoires in COVID-19. The CDR3 consists of 14 residues. The V segment lost 0 bases and the J segment 5 bases; nucleotides outside the gene matches: 3. The germline gives CDR1 SGHAT, CDR2 FQNNGV. TCRdb's copy holds only in-frame clones and misses some; the assay was immunoSEQ multiplex PCR. The sample includes about 100,000 clones, approximately 86% of them seen just once. Sequenced: peripheral blood. The receptor's source is an elderly man with acute or convalescent COVID-19. The rearrangement joins TRBV11-2 to TRBJ1-2, with 7 bases identical to TRBD1. In DNA, the CDR3 is TGTGCCAGCAGCTTAGACGGGACAGCTTATGGCTACACCTTC. Encoded protein: CASSLDGTAYGYTF.